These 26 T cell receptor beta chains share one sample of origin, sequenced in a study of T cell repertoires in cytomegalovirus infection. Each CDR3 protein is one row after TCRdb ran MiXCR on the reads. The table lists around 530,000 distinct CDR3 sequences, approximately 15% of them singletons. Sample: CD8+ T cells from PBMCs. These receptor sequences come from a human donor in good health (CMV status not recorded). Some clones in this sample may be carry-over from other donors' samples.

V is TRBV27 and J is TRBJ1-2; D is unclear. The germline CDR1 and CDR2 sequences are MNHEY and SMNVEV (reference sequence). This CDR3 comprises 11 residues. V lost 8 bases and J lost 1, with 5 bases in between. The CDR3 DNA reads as TGTGCCAGCGGGATTAACTATGGCTACACCTTC. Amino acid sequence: CASGINYGYTF.

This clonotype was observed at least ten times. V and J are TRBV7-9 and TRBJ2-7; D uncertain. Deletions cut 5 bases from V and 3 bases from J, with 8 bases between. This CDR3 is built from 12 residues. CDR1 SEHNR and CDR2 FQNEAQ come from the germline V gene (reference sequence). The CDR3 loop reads CASSPDLYEQYF. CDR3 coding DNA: TGTGCCAGCAGCCCGGACCTCTACGAGCAGTACTTC.

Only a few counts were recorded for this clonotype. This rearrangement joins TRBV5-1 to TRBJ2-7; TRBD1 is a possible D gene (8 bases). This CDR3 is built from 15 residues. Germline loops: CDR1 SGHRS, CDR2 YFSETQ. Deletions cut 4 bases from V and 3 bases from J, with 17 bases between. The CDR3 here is CASSDGQGGIYEQYF. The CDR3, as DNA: TGCGCCAGCAGCGACGGACAGGGAGGGATCTACGAGCAGTACTTC.

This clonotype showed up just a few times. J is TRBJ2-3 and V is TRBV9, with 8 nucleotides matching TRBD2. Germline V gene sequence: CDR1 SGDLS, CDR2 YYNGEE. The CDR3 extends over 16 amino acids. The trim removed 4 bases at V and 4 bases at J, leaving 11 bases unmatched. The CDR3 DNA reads TGTGCCAGCAGCTTTTTAAGCGGGAGAGGAGCAGATACGCAGTATTTT. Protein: CASSFLSGRGADTQYF.

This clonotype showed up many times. The CDR3 DNA is TGTGCTAGTGGTTTGGGCCACGGGACAGGGAACACTGAAGCTTTCTTT. Residues: CASGLGHGTGNTEAFF. V usage is TRBV12-5 and J usage is TRBJ1-1; 8 nucleotides match TRBD1. Per germline, CDR1 LGHNT and CDR2 FRNRAP. This CDR3 is built from 16 residues. The ends lost 1 base at V and 1 base at J; junction bases unmatched: 5. The entire variable domain, with the rest obtained from reference TRBV12-5 and TRBJ1-1, is as follows: DARVTQTPRHKVTEMGQEVTMRCQPILGHNTVFWYRQTMMQGLELLAYFRNRAPLDDSGMPKDRFSAEMPDATLATLKIQPSEPRDSAVYFCASGLGHGTGNTEAFFGQGTRLTVV.

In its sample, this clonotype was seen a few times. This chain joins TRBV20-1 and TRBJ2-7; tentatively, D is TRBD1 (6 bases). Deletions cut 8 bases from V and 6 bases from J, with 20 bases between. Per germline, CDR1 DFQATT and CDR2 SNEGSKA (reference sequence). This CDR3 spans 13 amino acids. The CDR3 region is CSSVGTKFIEQYF. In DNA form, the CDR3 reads TGCAGTAGTGTCGGGACAAAGTTTATCGAGCAGTACTTC.

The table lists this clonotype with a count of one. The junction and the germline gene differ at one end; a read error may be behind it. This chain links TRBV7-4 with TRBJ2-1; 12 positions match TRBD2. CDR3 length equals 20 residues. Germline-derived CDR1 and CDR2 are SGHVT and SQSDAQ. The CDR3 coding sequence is TGTGCCAGCAGCTTAGGCTTGACGAGACTAGCGGGAGTCTCCTACAATGAGCTGTTCTTC. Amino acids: CASSLGLTRLAGVSYNELFF.

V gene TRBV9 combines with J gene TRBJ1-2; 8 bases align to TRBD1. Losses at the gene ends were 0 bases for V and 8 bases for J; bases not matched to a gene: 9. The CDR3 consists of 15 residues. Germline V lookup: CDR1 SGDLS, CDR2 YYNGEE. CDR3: CASSVGSGTGSGYTF. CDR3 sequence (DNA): TGTGCCAGCAGCGTAGGGTCTGGGACAGGTTCGGGCTACACCTTC.

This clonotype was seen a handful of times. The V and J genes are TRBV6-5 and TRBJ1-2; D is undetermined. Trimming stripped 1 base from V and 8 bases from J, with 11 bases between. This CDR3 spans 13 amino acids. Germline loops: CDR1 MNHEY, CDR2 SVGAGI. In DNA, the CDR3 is TGTGCCAGCAGTTACTTGGGCGGTGGCGGCTACACCTTC. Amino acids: CASSYLGGGGYTF.

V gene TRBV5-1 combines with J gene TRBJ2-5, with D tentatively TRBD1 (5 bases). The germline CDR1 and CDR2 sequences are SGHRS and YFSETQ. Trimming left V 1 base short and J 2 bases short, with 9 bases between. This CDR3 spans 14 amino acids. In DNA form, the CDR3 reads TGCGCCAGCAGCTTGAGACAGCTACAAGAGACCCAGTACTTC. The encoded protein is CASSLRQLQETQYF.

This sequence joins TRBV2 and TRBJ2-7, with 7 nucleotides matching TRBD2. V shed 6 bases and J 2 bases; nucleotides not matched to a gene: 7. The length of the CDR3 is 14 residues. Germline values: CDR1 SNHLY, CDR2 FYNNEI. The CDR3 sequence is CASRSGDRPYEQYF. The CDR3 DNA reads TGTGCCAGCAGGAGCGGGGACCGTCCCTACGAGCAGTACTTC.

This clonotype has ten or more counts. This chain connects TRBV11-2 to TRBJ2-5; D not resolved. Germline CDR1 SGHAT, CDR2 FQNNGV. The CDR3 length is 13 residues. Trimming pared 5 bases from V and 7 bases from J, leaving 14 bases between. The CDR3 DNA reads TGTGCCAGCAGCCCTGGCCGTCCGGGGACCCAGTACTTC. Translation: CASSPGRPGTQYF. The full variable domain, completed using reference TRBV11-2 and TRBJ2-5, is EAGVAQSPRYKIIEKRQSVAFWCNPISGHATLYWYQQILGQGPKLLIQFQNNGVVDDSQLPKDRFSAERLKGVDSTLKIQPAKLEDSAVYLCASSPGRPGTQYFGPGTRLLVL.

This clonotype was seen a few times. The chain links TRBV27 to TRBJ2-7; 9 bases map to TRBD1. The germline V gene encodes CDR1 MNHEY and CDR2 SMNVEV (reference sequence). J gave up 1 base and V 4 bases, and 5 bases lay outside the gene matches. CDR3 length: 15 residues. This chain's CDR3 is CASSSPTGGSYEQYF. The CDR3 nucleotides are TGTGCCAGCAGTTCTCCGACAGGGGGGTCCTACGAGCAGTACTTC.

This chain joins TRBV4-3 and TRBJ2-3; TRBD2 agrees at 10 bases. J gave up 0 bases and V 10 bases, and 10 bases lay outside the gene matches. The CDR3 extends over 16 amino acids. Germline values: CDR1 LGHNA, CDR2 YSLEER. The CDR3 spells CATDPAGGPSTDTQYF. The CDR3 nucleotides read TGCGCCACCGATCCAGCGGGAGGGCCTAGCACAGATACGCAGTATTTT.

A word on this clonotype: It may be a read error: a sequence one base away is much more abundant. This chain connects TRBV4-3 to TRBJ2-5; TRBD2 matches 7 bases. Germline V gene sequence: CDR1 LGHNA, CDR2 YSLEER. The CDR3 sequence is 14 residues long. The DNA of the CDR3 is TGCGCCGGCAGCCAAGAGGCCGGGAGGGAGACCCAGTACTTC. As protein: CAGSQEAGRETQYF.

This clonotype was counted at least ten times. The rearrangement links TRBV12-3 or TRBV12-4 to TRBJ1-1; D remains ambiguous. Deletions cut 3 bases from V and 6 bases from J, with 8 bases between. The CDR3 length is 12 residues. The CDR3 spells CASSFPRAEAFF. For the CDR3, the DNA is TGTGCCAGCAGTTTCCCCCGGGCTGAAGCTTTCTTT.

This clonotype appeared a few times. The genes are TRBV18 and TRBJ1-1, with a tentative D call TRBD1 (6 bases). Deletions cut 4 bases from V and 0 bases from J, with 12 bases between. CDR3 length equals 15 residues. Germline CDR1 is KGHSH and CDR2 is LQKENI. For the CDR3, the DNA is TGTGCCAGCTCACGACGGGACACCATGAACACTGAAGCTTTCTTT. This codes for CASSRRDTMNTEAFF.

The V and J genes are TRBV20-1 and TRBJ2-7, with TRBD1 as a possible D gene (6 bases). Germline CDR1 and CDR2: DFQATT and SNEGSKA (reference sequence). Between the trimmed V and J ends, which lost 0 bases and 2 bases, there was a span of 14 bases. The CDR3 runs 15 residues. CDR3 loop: CSARDAGQGTYEQYF. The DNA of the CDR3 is TGCAGTGCTAGAGATGCGGGCCAGGGGACCTACGAGCAGTACTTC.

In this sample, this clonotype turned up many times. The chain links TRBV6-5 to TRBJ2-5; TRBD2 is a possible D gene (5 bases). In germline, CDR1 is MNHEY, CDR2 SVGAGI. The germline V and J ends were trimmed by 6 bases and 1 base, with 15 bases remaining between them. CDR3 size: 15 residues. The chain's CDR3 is CASSRVEGFQETQYF. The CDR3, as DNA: TGTGCCAGCAGCCGTGTAGAGGGATTCCAAGAGACCCAGTACTTC.

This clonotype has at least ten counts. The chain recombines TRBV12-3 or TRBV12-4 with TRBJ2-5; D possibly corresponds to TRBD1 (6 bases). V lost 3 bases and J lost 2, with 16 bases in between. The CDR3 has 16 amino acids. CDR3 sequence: CASSLARGTSQETQYF. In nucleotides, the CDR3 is TGTGCCAGCAGTTTGGCCAGGGGAACCTCACAAGAGACCCAGTACTTC.

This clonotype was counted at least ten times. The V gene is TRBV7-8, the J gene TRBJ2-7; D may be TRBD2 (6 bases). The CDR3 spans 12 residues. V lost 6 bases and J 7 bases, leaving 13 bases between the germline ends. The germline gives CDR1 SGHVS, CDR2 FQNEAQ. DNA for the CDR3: TGTGCCAGCAGTCCAACAGGAGGGGAGCAGTACTTC. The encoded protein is CASSPTGGEQYF.

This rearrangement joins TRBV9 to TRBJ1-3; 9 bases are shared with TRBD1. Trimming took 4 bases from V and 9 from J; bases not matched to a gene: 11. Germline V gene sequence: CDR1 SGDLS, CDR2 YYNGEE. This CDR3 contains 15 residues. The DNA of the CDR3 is TGTGCCAGCAGCCCCCGGACAGGGGAAGGCACCACCATATATTTT. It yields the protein CASSPRTGEGTTIYF. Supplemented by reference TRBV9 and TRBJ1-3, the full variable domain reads DSGVTQTPKHLITATGQRVTLRCSPRSGDLSVYWYQQSLDQGLQFLIQYYNGEERAKGNILERFSAQQFPDLHSELNLSSLELGDSALYFCASSPRTGEGTTIYFGEGSWLTVV.

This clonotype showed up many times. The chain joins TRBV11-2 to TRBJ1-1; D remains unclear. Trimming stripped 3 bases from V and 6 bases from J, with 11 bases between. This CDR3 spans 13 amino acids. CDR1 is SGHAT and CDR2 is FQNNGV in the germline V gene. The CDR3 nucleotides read TGTGCCAGCAGCTTTTCGGGGTTCTCTGAAGCTTTCTTT. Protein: CASSFSGFSEAFF.

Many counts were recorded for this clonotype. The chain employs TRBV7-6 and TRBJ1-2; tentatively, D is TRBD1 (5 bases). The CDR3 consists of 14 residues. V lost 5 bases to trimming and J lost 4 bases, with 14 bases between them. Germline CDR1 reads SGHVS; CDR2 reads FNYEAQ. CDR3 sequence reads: CASSPGSRAYGYTF. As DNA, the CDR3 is TGTGCCAGCAGCCCCGGGAGCAGGGCCTATGGCTACACCTTC.

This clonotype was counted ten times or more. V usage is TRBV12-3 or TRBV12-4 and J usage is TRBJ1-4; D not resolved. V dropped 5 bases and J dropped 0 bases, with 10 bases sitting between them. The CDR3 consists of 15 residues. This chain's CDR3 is CASSPSAATNEKLFF. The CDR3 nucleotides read TGTGCCAGCAGTCCCAGCGCAGCAACTAATGAAAAACTGTTTTTT.

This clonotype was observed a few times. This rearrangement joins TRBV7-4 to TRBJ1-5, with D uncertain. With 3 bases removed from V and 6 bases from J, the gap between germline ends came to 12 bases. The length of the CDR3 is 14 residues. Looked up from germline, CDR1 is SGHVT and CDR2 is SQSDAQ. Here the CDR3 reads CASSLEEGGQPQHF. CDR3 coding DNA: TGTGCCAGCAGCTTGGAGGAGGGAGGTCAGCCCCAGCATTTT.